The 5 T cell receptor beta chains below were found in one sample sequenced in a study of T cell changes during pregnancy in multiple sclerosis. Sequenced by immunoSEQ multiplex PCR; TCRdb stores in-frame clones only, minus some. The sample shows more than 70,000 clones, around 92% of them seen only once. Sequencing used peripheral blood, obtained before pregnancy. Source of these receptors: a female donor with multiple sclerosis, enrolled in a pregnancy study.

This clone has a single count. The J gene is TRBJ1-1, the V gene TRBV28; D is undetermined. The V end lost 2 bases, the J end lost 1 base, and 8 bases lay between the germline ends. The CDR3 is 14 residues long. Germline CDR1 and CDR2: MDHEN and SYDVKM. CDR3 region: CASSLARGNTEAFF. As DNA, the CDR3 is TGTGCCAGCAGTTTAGCCCGGGGGAACACTGAAGCTTTCTTT.

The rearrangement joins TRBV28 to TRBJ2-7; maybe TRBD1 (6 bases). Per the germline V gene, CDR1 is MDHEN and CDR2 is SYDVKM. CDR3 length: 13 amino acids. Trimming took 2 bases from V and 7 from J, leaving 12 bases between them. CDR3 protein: CASSLGTPWEQYF. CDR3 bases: TGTGCCAGCAGTTTAGGGACACCCTGGGAGCAGTACTTC.

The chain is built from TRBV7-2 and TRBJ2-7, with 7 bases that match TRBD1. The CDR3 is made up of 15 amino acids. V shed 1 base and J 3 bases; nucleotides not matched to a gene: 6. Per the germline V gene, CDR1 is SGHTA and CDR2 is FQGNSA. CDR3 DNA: TGTGCCAGCAGCTTAGATCCGGGACAGTACTACGAGCAGTACTTC. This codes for CASSLDPGQYYEQYF.

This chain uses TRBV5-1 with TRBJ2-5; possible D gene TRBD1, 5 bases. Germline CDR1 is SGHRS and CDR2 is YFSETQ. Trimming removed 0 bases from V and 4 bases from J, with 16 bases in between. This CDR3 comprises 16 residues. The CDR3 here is CASSLARQGLVETQYF. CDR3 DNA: TGCGCCAGCAGCTTGGCCCGTCAGGGTCTTGTAGAGACCCAGTACTTC.

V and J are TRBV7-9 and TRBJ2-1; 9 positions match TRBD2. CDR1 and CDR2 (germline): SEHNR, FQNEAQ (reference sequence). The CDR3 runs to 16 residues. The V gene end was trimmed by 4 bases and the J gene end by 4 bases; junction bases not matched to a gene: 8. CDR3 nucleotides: TGTGCCAGCAGCTCCCTAACTAGCGGGCAATACAATGAGCAGTTCTTC. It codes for CASSSLTSGQYNEQFF.